This passage covers 32 T cell receptor beta chains from one sample sequenced in a study of blood T cell repertoires in COVID-19. TCRdb's table, derived via immunoSEQ multiplex PCR, lists solely in-frame clones and lacks some. The sample lists more than 110,000 clones; 80% to 90% were seen once. Material: peripheral blood. The receptors stem from a woman in her thirties or forties with acute or convalescent COVID-19.

This clone has a handful of counts. This chain joins TRBV29-1 and TRBJ1-2; unclear D gene. CDR1 and CDR2 (germline): SQVTM, ANQGSEA. The V gene lost 4 bases and the J gene lost 6 bases, with 18 bases spanning the gap. The CDR3 has 14 amino acids. CDR3 DNA sequence: TGCAGCGTTGCCAGGCCTCCCCCCCTGGATGGCTACACCTTC. It is translated as CSVARPPPLDGYTF.

J is TRBJ1-1 and V is TRBV27, with D perhaps matching TRBD1 (6 bases). CDR3 size: 14 residues. Looked up from germline, CDR1 is MNHEY and CDR2 is SMNVEV (reference sequence). Trimming left V 6 bases short and J 2 bases short, with 13 bases between. The CDR3 reads CASRTTGGNTEAFF. CDR3 coding DNA: TGTGCCAGCAGGACGACAGGCGGAAACACTGAAGCTTTCTTT.

In this sample, this clone turned up a few times. The chain has TRBV6-1 and TRBJ2-7; weak D call: TRBD2 (6 bases). Germline CDR1 MNHNS, CDR2 SASEGT. Between the trimmed V and J ends, which lost 2 bases and 3 bases, there was a span of 17 bases. This CDR3 has 16 residues. The CDR3 DNA follows: TGTGCCAGCAGTGAATTCGAGGCTAGCGCTTTCTACGAGCAGTACTTC. Its translation is CASSEFEASAFYEQYF.

This rearrangement joins TRBV7-9 to TRBJ1-5, with 11 bases that match TRBD1. The CDR3 spans 18 residues. Germline CDR1 reads SEHNR; CDR2 reads FQNEAQ (reference sequence). With V trimmed by 5 bases and J by 4 bases, 13 bases remained unmatched. CDR3 DNA sequence: TGTGCCAGCAGCCTAGGGACAGGGGGATCCGGTAGGAATCAGCCCCAGCATTTT. Its protein product is CASSLGTGGSGRNQPQHF.

CDR3 residues: CASSQSGGGTYNEQFF. The CDR3, as DNA: TGTGCCAGCAGCCAAAGTGGGGGGGGGACCTACAATGAGCAGTTCTTC. The rearrangement uses TRBV3-1 (or the pseudogene TRBV3-2) and TRBJ2-1, with 7 bases that match TRBD2. The trim removed 2 bases at V and 2 bases at J, leaving 6 bases unmatched. The CDR3 spans 16 residues. The germline gives CDR1 LGHDT, CDR2 YNNKEL (reference sequence).

The chain is built from TRBV20-1 and TRBJ2-5; TRBD2 matches at 10 bases. Unmatched junction bases numbered 21, after V lost 3 bases and J lost 2 bases. Germline assignment: CDR1 DFQATT and CDR2 SNEGSKA (reference sequence). This CDR3 is 20 amino acids long. Here the CDR3 reads CSASFLIGASGSGSQETQYF. The CDR3 region has the DNA TGCAGTGCTAGTTTCCTGATTGGGGCTAGCGGGAGTGGGTCACAAGAGACCCAGTACTTC.

The chain combines TRBV9 with TRBJ2-7; TRBD1 is a possible D gene (5 bases). The germline gives CDR1 SGDLS, CDR2 YYNGEE. V was pared by 4 bases and J by 6 bases, with 14 bases between. This CDR3 is 13 amino acids long. The CDR3 coding sequence is TGTGCCAGCAGCTCCGAGAAGGGGCCCGAGCAGTACTTC. Translation gives CASSSEKGPEQYF. Supplemented by reference TRBV9 and TRBJ2-7, the full variable domain reads DSGVTQTPKHLITATGQRVTLRCSPRSGDLSVYWYQQSLDQGLQFLIQYYNGEERAKGNILERFSAQQFPDLHSELNLSSLELGDSALYFCASSSEKGPEQYFGPGTRLTVT.

V gene TRBV7-9 combines with J gene TRBJ2-6; 7 nucleotides align to TRBD1. This CDR3 is 19 amino acids long. Germline CDR1 reads SEHNR; CDR2 reads FQNEAQ (reference sequence). Trimming took 5 bases from V and 2 from J; bases not matched to a gene: 15. DNA for the CDR3: TGTGCCAGCAGCGCGGCCCAGGGGGTCAACGTCCCTGGGGCCAACGTCCTGACTTTC. Translation gives CASSAAQGVNVPGANVLTF.

As concerns this clone: Relative to the germline gene, one junction end is altered; a read error may explain this. The rearrangement uses TRBV10-3 and TRBJ2-7; 13 positions agree with TRBD2. This CDR3 has 14 residues. Germline CDR1 reads ENHRY; CDR2 reads SYGVKD. CDR3 coding DNA: TGTGCCATCAGCGGACTAGCGGGGGCCTACGGGCAGTACTTC. Residues: CAISGLAGAYGQYF.

The rearrangement joins TRBV5-1 to TRBJ2-1, with 11 positions matching TRBD2. The V segment lost 4 bases and the J segment 4 bases; nucleotides outside the gene matches: 4. Germline V gene lookup returns CDR1 SGHRS and CDR2 YFSETQ. The CDR3 extends over 15 amino acids. For the CDR3, the DNA is TGCGCCAGCAGCCCGGGACTAGCGGTGTACAATGAGCAGTTCTTC. Protein sequence: CASSPGLAVYNEQFF.

V gene TRBV3-1 (or the pseudogene TRBV3-2) combines with J gene TRBJ1-3; D unresolved. The CDR3 contains 17 residues. V was clipped by 1 base and J by 2 bases, with 15 bases between them. Germline CDR1 is LGHDT and CDR2 is YNNKEL (reference sequence). The CDR3: CASSQGAGPFPGNTIYF. The CDR3 region has the DNA TGTGCCAGCAGCCAAGGGGCGGGTCCCTTCCCTGGAAACACCATATATTTT.

The chain links TRBV6-5 to TRBJ1-5, with 8 bases that match TRBD1. The CDR3 extends over 15 amino acids. CDR1 and CDR2 (germline): MNHEY, SVGAGI. Losses at the gene ends were 3 bases for V and 2 bases for J; bases not matched to a gene: 3. The CDR3, as DNA: TGTGCCAGCAGTTATGGACAGGGTGGCAATCAGCCCCAGCATTTT. This encodes CASSYGQGGNQPQHF.

This clone has only a few counts. The chain uses TRBV13 and TRBJ2-1; tentatively, D is TRBD1 (6 bases). CDR3 length: 13 amino acids. Trimming left V 3 bases short and J 4 bases short, with 7 bases between. Germline CDR1 and CDR2: PRHDT and FYEKMQ (reference sequence). For the CDR3, the DNA is TGTGCCAGCAGCTTCAGGGGTTACAATGAGCAGTTCTTC. Translation: CASSFRGYNEQFF.

The chain recombines TRBV6-5 with TRBJ1-6; TRBD1 is a possible D gene (6 bases). Germline V gives CDR1 MNHEY, CDR2 SVGAGI. There are 16 residues in the CDR3. Trimming removed 2 bases from V and 2 bases from J, with 10 bases in between. The CDR3 protein is CASSYERTAYNSPLHF. The CDR3 DNA is TGTGCCAGCAGTTACGAAAGGACAGCCTATAATTCACCCCTCCACTTT.

The chain uses TRBV4-1 and TRBJ1-2, with 7 bases aligning to TRBD1. Trimming at V came to 0 bases and at J to 2 bases, leaving 3 bases not matched to a gene. CDR1 is MGHRA, CDR2 YSYEKL, per germline. This CDR3 region has 15 residues. The CDR3 DNA follows: TGCGCCAGCAGCCAAGATCAGGGGGGAAACTATGGCTACACCTTC. Protein product: CASSQDQGGNYGYTF.

V and J are TRBV18 and TRBJ1-2, with 8 bases that match TRBD1. CDR1 KGHSH and CDR2 LQKENI come from the germline V gene. The CDR3 length is 18 residues. V lost 4 bases, J lost 10 bases, and 23 bases stayed unmatched. DNA for the CDR3: TGTGCCAGCTCACTACGCACCAACACCCGGGACAGGAAAAATTCCTACACCTTC. This translates into CASSLRTNTRDRKNSYTF.

The chain couples TRBV19 to TRBJ1-6, with D tentatively TRBD1 (6 bases). V lost 4 bases and J 7 bases, leaving 11 bases between the germline ends. Germline loops: CDR1 LNHDA, CDR2 SQIVND (reference sequence). The CDR3 is 14 amino acids. For the CDR3, the DNA is TGTGCCAGTAGTACTCAGGGGAGAAATTCACCCCTCCACTTT. It is translated as CASSTQGRNSPLHF.

The chain couples TRBV4-1 to TRBJ2-1; D not certain. Deletions cut 2 bases from V and 1 base from J, with 3 bases between. The CDR3 sequence is 13 residues long. The germline gives CDR1 MGHRA, CDR2 YSYEKL. CDR3 nucleotides: TGCGCCAGCAGCCAATATTCCTACAATGAGCAGTTCTTC. As protein: CASSQYSYNEQFF.

A few counts support this clone. V and J are TRBV9 and TRBJ1-1; perhaps TRBD1 as D (6 bases). Germline CDR1 reads SGDLS; CDR2 reads YYNGEE. V dropped 4 bases and J dropped 1 base, with 11 bases sitting between them. The CDR3 sequence is 14 residues long. For the CDR3, the DNA is TGTGCCAGCAGCTCCCGGGACACGAACACTGAAGCTTTCTTT. This codes for CASSSRDTNTEAFF. Complete variable domain (other parts from reference TRBV9 and TRBJ1-1): DSGVTQTPKHLITATGQRVTLRCSPRSGDLSVYWYQQSLDQGLQFLIQYYNGEERAKGNILERFSAQQFPDLHSELNLSSLELGDSALYFCASSSRDTNTEAFFGQGTRLTVV.

This clone has just one count. The CDR3 bases are TGTGCCAGCAGTCCTGCCACTAGCGGCTATACGCAGTATTTT. Its protein product is CASSPATSGYTQYF. The chain is built from TRBV7-3 and TRBJ2-3, with 8 bases matching TRBD2. The CDR3 runs 14 residues. Germline trimming cut 6 bases from V and 7 bases from J; bases unmatched to any gene: 9. In germline, CDR1 is SGHTA, CDR2 FQGTGA.

The chain joins TRBV4-1 to TRBJ2-3; maybe TRBD2 (5 bases). CDR1 is MGHRA and CDR2 is YSYEKL in the germline V gene. The CDR3 contains 14 residues. Trimming shortened V by 4 bases and J by 3 bases, and 11 bases separated the two germline ends. In DNA form, the CDR3 reads TGCGCCAGCAGCCCCTCGGAGGTAACAGATACGCAGTATTTT. The encoded protein is CASSPSEVTDTQYF.

This clone was counted a single time. V is TRBV4-3 and J is TRBJ1-3, with D possibly TRBD1 on 6 matching bases. The CDR3 is made up of 16 amino acids. Per the germline V gene, CDR1 is LGHNA and CDR2 is YSLEER. V was cut by 0 bases and J by 5 bases, with 14 bases left in between. The CDR3 DNA reads TGCGCCAGCAGCCAAGAGGGGGGGCCATCCAGAAACACCATATATTTT. This codes for CASSQEGGPSRNTIYF.

The rearrangement uses TRBV4-3 and TRBJ1-2; 8 bases align to TRBD1. Trimming at V came to 4 bases and at J to 5 bases, leaving 6 bases not matched to a gene. Germline assignment: CDR1 LGHNA and CDR2 YSLEER. The length of the CDR3 is 14 residues. This chain's CDR3 is CASSPDRGWYGYTF. CDR3 coding DNA: TGCGCCAGCAGCCCCGACAGGGGCTGGTATGGCTACACCTTC.

The chain is built from TRBV19 and TRBJ2-1; TRBD1 matches at 8 bases. With 5 bases clipped from V and 12 bases from J, the junction kept 6 bases outside the gene matches. Germline assignment: CDR1 LNHDA and CDR2 SQIVND (reference sequence). The CDR3 has 12 residues. This CDR3 reads CASSLGTGGQFF. Written as DNA, the CDR3 is TGTGCCAGTAGTCTCGGCACAGGGGGGCAGTTCTTC.

V usage is TRBV5-8 and J usage is TRBJ2-6; D gene uncertain. CDR1 and CDR2 (germline): SGHTS, YDEGEE. This CDR3 has 16 residues. Trimming stripped 2 bases from V and 0 bases from J, with 9 bases between. The CDR3 protein is CASSLIVHSGANVLTF. The CDR3 DNA reads TGTGCCAGCAGCTTAATCGTACACTCTGGGGCCAACGTCCTGACTTTC.

The chain recombines TRBV5-4 with TRBJ1-6, with D possibly TRBD1 on 5 matching bases. This CDR3 region has 14 residues. Germline lookup yields CDR1 SGHNT and CDR2 YYREEE (reference sequence). The V end was cut by 7 bases, the J end by 7 bases, with 15 bases between. CDR3 sequence (DNA): TGTGCCAGCGGGTGGGGGGTTCAGAATTCACCCCTCCACTTT. Translated, it gives CASGWGVQNSPLHF.

V is TRBV7-8 and J is TRBJ1-1; possible D gene TRBD1, 6 bases. This CDR3 spans 17 amino acids. V lost 5 bases, J lost 2 bases, and 21 bases lay in between. Germline-derived CDR1 and CDR2 are SGHVS and FQNEAQ. CDR3 amino acids: CASSRSSGVHPNTEAFF. CDR3 bases: TGTGCCAGCAGCCGTAGCTCAGGGGTTCACCCCAACACTGAAGCTTTCTTT.

This chain connects TRBV12-3 or TRBV12-4 to TRBJ2-7; 7 positions agree with TRBD1. J lost 3 bases, V lost 5 bases, and 4 bases had no gene match. The CDR3 has 13 residues. The CDR3 is CASSPYRGYEQYF. CDR3 coding DNA: TGTGCCAGCAGTCCCTACAGGGGCTACGAGCAGTACTTC.

V gene TRBV5-1 combines with J gene TRBJ1-2, with 7 bases that match TRBD1. Germline loops: CDR1 SGHRS, CDR2 YFSETQ. The CDR3 covers 13 residues. The ends lost 2 bases at V and 6 bases at J; junction bases unmatched: 4. The CDR3 coding sequence is TGCGCCAGCAGCTTCCCAGGGGGAGATGGCTACACCTTC. Protein sequence: CASSFPGGDGYTF.

This clone was observed a handful of times. This rearrangement joins TRBV27 to TRBJ1-2; D may be TRBD1 (5 bases). Germline V gene lookup returns CDR1 MNHEY and CDR2 SMNVEV (reference sequence). This CDR3 is 16 amino acids long. Trimming took off 4 bases at V and 3 bases at J, with 18 bases between the two ends. For the CDR3, the DNA is TGTGCCAGCAGTTCCGGGTCCCGCGGGGGTTACTATGGCTACACCTTC. It translates to CASSSGSRGGYYGYTF.

This clone was counted a single time. The chain couples TRBV5-1 to TRBJ1-1; a weak D match, TRBD1 (6 bases). Germline V CDR1 and CDR2: SGHRS, YFSETQ. V was cut by 7 bases and J by 2 bases, with 18 bases left in between. CDR3 size: 15 residues. The CDR3 reads CASGQGSMVNTEAFF. Here the CDR3 DNA reads TGCGCCAGCGGGCAGGGGTCAATGGTTAACACTGAAGCTTTCTTT.

This clone appeared a few times. V gene TRBV25-1 combines with J gene TRBJ2-7, with D possibly TRBD1 on 6 matching bases. Trimming shortened V by 6 bases and J by 3 bases, and 12 bases separated the two germline ends. Germline CDR1 reads MGHDK; CDR2 reads SYGVNS. The CDR3 is 13 amino acids. The CDR3 spells CASSGTGNYEQYF. CDR3 DNA sequence: TGTGCCAGCAGCGGAACAGGGAACTACGAGCAGTACTTC.